The clone carrying this T cell receptor (beta chain) has just a few counts. Its target is not known. These data belong to a study of T cells after yellow fever vaccination. About the study: With SMART-Seq v4 Ultra Low Input, the fractions containing low cell numbers were prepared.

This CDR3 is 15 amino acids long. Germline V CDR1 and CDR2: LGHNA, YNFKEQ. The V end was cut by 4 bases, the J end by 3 bases, with 16 bases between. TCRdb reanalysed the 5' RACE reads using MiXCR and keeps one entry per CDR3 protein. In the table there are about 240,000 distinct CDR3 sequences, less than 9% of which are singletons. Whole-study findings and limits: Contamination of FACS-sorted repertoires by abundant clonotypes from the bulk population could occur.

The starting material was CD4+ T cells sorted from PBMCs, obtained 15 days after the yellow fever booster vaccination. This sequence was found in a man aged 30-40 years who received the YFV17D yellow fever vaccine. The V gene is TRBV4-2, the J gene TRBJ2-7; D perhaps matches TRBD2 (5 bases). The CDR3 reads CASSRQDSVVYEQYF. DNA of the CDR3: TGTGCCAGCAGCCGCCAAGATAGCGTGGTCTACGAGCAGTACTTC.